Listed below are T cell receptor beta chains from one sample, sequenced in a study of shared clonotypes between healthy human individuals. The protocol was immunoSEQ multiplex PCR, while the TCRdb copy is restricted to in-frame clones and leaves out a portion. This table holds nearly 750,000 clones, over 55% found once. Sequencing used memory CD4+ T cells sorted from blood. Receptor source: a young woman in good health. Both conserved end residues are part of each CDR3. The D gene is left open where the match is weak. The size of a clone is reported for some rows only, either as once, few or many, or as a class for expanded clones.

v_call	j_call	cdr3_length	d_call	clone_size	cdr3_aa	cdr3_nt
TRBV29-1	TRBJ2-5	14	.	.	CSVTPADSQETQYF	TGCAGCGTTACCCCCGCGGACTCACAAGAGACCCAGTACTTC
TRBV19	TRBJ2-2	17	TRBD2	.	CASSIGLAGVLTGELFF	TGTGCCAGTAGTATAGGATTAGCGGGAGTTCTCACCGGGGAGCTGTTTTTT
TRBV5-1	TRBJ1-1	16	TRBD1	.	CASSYLSGQGATEAFF	TGCGCCAGCAGCTACCTGTCGGGACAGGGCGCCACTGAAGCTTTCTTT
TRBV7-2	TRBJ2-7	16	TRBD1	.	CASSFWGGQGEFEQYF	TGTGCCAGCAGCTTCTGGGGTGGACAGGGGGAATTTGAGCAGTACTTC
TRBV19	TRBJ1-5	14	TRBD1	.	CASRIIQGAKPQHF	TGTGCCAGTAGAATAATACAGGGGGCGAAGCCCCAGCATTTT
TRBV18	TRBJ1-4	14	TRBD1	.	CASSPRQGNEKLFF	TGTGCCAGCTCACCCAGACAGGGGAATGAAAAACTGTTTTTT
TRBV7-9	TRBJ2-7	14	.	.	CASSRAGMDYEQYF	TGTGCCAGCAGCCGAGCTGGTATGGACTACGAGCAGTACTTC
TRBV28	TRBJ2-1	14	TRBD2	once	CAITRDYKYNEQFF	TGTGCCATCACCCGGGACTACAAGTACAATGAGCAGTTCTTC
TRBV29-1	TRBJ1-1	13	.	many	CSVEGTDNLEAFF	TGCAGCGTTGAAGGGACAGACAACCTTGAAGCTTTCTTT
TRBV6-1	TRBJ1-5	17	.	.	CASSEGTGTDSNQPQHF	TGTGCCAGCAGTGAAGGAACTGGGACGGATAGCAATCAGCCCCAGCATTTT
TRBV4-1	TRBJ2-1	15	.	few	CASSHAPNGDNEQFF	TGCGCCAGCAGCCATGCCCCCAACGGGGACAATGAGCAGTTCTTC
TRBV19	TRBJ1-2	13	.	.	CASSARQGYGYTF	TGTGCCAGTAGTGCCAGGCAAGGCTATGGCTACACCTTC
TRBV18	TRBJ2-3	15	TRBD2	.	CASSPALAGADTQYF	TGTGCCAGCTCACCCGCACTAGCGGGAGCAGATACGCAGTATTTT
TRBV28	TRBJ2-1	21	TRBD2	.	CASNTRPGTSGRRGGVHEQFF	TGTGCCAGCAATACGAGACCAGGGACTAGCGGGAGGCGCGGGGGGGTCCATGAGCAGTTCTTC
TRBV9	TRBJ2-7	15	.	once	CASSVSRGKYYEQYF	TGTGCCAGCAGCGTTTCTCGTGGGAAATACTACGAGCAGTACTTC
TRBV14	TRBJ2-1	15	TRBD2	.	CASSQPGLEYNEQFF	TGTGCCAGCAGCCAACCGGGACTAGAGTACAATGAGCAGTTCTTC
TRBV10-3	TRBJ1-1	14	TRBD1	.	CAISRDSMNTEAFF	TGTGCCATCAGTCGGGACAGTATGAACACTGAAGCTTTCTTT
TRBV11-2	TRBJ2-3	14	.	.	CASSGGEIRKTQYF	TGTGCCAGCAGCGGAGGTGAAATACGGAAGACGCAGTATTTT
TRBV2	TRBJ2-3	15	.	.	CASSAAGGATDTQYF	TGTGCCAGCAGTGCGGCAGGGGGGGCCACAGATACGCAGTATTTT
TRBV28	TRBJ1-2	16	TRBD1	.	CASSLPGTGINYGYTF	TGTGCCAGCAGTTTACCCGGGACAGGGATTAACTATGGCTACACCTTC
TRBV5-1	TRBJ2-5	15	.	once	CASKSSEPAWETQYF	TGCGCCAGCAAGAGCTCCGAGCCCGCCTGGGAGACCCAGTACTTC
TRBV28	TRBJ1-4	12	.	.	CASGPPGEKLFF	TGTGCCAGCGGTCCGCCCGGCGAAAAACTGTTTTTT
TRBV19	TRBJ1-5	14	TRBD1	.	CATRQGASNQPQHF	TGTGCCACCAGACAGGGGGCCAGCAATCAGCCCCAGCATTTT
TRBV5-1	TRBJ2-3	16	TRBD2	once	CASSLATSGSGDTQYF	TGCGCCAGCAGCTTGGCGACTAGCGGGTCCGGGGATACGCAGTATTTT
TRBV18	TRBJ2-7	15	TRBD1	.	CASSPNRDSRYEQYF	TGTGCCAGCTCACCAAACCGGGACAGTCGCTACGAGCAGTACTTC
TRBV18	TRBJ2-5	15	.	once	CASSPRAVGQETQYF	TGTGCCAGCTCACCAAGGGCAGTAGGCCAAGAGACCCAGTACTTC
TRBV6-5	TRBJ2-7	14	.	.	CASSYVWGPYEQYF	TGTGCCAGCAGTTACGTCTGGGGACCCTACGAGCAGTACTTC
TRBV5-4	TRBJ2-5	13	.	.	CASNRGGEGTQYF	TGTGCCAGCAACAGGGGAGGGGAAGGGACCCAGTACTTC
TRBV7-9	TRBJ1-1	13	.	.	CASSLWPTTEAFF	TGTGCCAGCAGCTTATGGCCCACCACTGAAGCTTTCTTT
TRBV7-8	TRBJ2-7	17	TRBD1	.	CASSSQPGTGGIYEQYF	TGTGCCAGCAGCTCCCAACCCGGGACAGGGGGCATCTACGAGCAGTACTTC
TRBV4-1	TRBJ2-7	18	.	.	CASSQEKRRTEGNYEQYF	TGCGCCAGCAGCCAAGAAAAGAGGCGGACTGAGGGGAACTACGAGCAGTACTTC
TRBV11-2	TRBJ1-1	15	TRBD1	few	CASSLGGTGDTEAFF	TGTGCCAGCAGCTTAGGAGGGACAGGGGACACTGAAGCTTTCTTT
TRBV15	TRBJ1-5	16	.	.	CATSRGGGAGEEAQHF	TGTGCCACCAGCAGAGGGGGTGGAGCCGGGGAAGAGGCCCAGCATTTT
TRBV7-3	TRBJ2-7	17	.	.	CASSLIVGQAGSYEQYF	TGTGCCAGCAGCTTAATCGTGGGCCAGGCCGGCTCCTACGAGCAGTACTTC
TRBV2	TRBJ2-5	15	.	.	CASSEGSGRMETQYF	TGTGCCAGCAGTGAAGGATCAGGAAGAATGGAGACCCAGTACTTC
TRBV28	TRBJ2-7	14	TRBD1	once	CASSLGGTGSKQYF	TGTGCCAGCAGTTTAGGAGGGACAGGGTCTAAGCAGTACTTC
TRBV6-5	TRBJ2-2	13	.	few	CASKKGSSGELFF	TGTGCCAGCAAGAAGGGGAGCAGCGGGGAGCTGTTTTTT
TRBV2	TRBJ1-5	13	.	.	CASSEFSDQPQHF	TGTGCCAGCAGTGAATTCAGCGATCAGCCCCAGCATTTT
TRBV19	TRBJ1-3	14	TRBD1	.	CASTDRGIENTIYF	TGTGCCAGTACCGACAGGGGAATTGAAAACACCATATATTTT
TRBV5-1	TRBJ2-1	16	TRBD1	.	CASSWRDRGSYNEQFF	TGCGCCAGCAGCTGGAGGGACAGGGGGAGCTACAATGAGCAGTTCTTC
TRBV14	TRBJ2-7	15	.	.	CASSQGGLDHYEQYF	TGTGCCAGCAGCCAAGGAGGGCTCGACCACTACGAGCAGTACTTC
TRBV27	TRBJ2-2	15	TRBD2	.	CASTRGLAATGELFF	TGTGCCAGCACCAGGGGACTAGCGGCCACCGGGGAGCTGTTTTTT
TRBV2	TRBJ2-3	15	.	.	CASSVQGAGTDTQYF	TGTGCCAGCAGTGTCCAGGGAGCGGGCACAGATACGCAGTATTTT
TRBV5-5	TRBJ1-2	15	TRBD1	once	CASSLRDRGNYGYTF	TGTGCCAGCAGCCTAAGGGACAGGGGAAACTATGGCTACACCTTC
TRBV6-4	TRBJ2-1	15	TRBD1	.	CASSLEGASYNEQFF	TGTGCCAGCAGCCTCGAGGGGGCCTCCTACAATGAGCAGTTCTTC
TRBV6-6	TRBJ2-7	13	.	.	CASSSRHSNEQYF	TGTGCCAGCAGTTCCCGACATTCCAACGAGCAGTACTTC
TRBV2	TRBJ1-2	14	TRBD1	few	CASSDPGGAGGYTF	TGTGCCAGCAGTGACCCAGGGGGCGCAGGAGGCTACACCTTC
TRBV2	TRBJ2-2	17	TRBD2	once	CASGRASRITNTGELFF	TGTGCCAGCGGGAGGGCCAGTCGTATTACGAACACCGGGGAGCTGTTTTTT
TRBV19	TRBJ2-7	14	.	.	CASSSGLSSYEQYF	TGTGCCAGTAGTAGTGGTTTGAGCTCCTACGAGCAGTACTTC
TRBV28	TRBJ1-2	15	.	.	CASSLKLADSLGYTF	TGTGCCAGCAGTTTAAAGCTAGCGGATTCTCTTGGCTACACCTTC